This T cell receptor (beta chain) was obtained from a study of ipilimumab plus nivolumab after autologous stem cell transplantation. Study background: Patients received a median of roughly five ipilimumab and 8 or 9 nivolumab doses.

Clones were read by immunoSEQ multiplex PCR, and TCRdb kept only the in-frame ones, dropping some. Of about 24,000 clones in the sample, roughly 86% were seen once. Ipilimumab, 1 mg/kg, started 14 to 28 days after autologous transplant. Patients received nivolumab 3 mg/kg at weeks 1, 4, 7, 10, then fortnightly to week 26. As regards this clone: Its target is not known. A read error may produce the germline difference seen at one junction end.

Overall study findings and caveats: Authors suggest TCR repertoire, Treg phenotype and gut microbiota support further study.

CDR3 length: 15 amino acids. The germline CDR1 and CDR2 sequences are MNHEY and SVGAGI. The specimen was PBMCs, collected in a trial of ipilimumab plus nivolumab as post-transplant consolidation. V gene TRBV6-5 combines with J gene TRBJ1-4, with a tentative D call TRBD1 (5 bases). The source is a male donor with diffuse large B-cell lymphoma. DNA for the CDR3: TGTGCCACCAGTCAGGCGGGGCTAACTAATGAAAAACTGTTTTTT. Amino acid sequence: CATSQAGLTNEKLFF.